Sequencing of this TCR beta chain was carried out in a study of blood T cell repertoires in COVID-19. Study context: Donors in the United States, Italy and Spain gave samples during acute or convalescent COVID-19. PBMCs, B-cell-depleted T cells, or T cells provided the cDNA or gDNA that made up the material.

The protocol was immunoSEQ multiplex PCR, while the TCRdb copy is restricted to in-frame clones and leaves out a portion. The table has 130,000 or so clones, around 86% seen once. Trimming left V 5 bases short and J 7 bases short, with 18 bases between. The CDR3 length is 15 residues. Germline V CDR1 and CDR2: SGHTA, FQGNSA. V is TRBV7-2 and J is TRBJ1-5; D unresolved. The receptor was isolated from a woman between 45 and 60 years old who had recovered from COVID-19. The sequenced sample consisted of peripheral blood. As DNA, the CDR3 is TGTGCCAGCAGCCCCGACCAGTGGGTGGGCCAGCCCCAGCATTTT. Its protein is CASSPDQWVGQPQHF.